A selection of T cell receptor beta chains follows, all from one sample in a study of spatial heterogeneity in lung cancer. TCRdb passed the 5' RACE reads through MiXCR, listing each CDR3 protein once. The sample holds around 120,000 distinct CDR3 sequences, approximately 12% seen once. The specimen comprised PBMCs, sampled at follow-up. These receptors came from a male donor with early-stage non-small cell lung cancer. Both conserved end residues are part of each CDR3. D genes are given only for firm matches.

CASSDHREGQPQHF	TRBV19	TRBJ1-5	NA
CASSPRQGRGYTF	TRBV7-8	TRBJ1-2	TRBD1
CASSEADTGELFF	TRBV2	TRBJ2-2	NA
CASRLKGTGNEKLFF	TRBV7-9	TRBJ1-4	NA
CASNTKAGELFF	TRBV2	TRBJ2-2	NA
CASSFGDYNEQFF	TRBV11-2	TRBJ2-1	NA
CASSLAVWKNTEAFF	TRBV7-2	TRBJ1-1	NA
CSAVDRTEAFF	TRBV29-1	TRBJ1-1	NA
CASSLSGYTEAFF	TRBV12-3/TRBV12-4	TRBJ1-1	NA
CASSPDRGNQPQHF	TRBV2	TRBJ1-5	TRBD1
CSASRGSAQDEQFF	TRBV20-1	TRBJ2-1	NA
CASSLGREQYF	TRBV7-9	TRBJ2-7	NA
CASSKALRGLAMDEQFF	TRBV21-1	TRBJ2-1	NA
CASTDRRYSGNTIYF	TRBV7-8	TRBJ1-3	NA
CSAREPQRGRAFF	TRBV20-1	TRBJ1-1	TRBD1
CASSEGRGPQYF	TRBV2	TRBJ2-3	TRBD1
CASSLEGERTEAFF	TRBV5-5	TRBJ1-1	NA
CASFGTHFGYTF	TRBV9	TRBJ1-2	NA